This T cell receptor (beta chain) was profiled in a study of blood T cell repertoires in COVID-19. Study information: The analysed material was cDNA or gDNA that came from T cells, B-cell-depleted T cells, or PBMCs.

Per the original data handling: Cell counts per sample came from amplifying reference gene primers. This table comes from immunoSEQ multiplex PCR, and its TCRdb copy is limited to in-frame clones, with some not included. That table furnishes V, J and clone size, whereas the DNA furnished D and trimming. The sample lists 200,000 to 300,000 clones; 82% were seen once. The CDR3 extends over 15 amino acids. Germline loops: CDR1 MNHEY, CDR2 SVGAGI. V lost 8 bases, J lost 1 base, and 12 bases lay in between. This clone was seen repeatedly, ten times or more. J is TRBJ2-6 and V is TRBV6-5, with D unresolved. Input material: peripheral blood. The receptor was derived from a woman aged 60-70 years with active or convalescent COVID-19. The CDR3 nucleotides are TGTGCCAGCCTGGCAGGCGAATCTGGGGCCAACGTCCTGACTTTC. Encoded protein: CASLAGESGANVLTF.